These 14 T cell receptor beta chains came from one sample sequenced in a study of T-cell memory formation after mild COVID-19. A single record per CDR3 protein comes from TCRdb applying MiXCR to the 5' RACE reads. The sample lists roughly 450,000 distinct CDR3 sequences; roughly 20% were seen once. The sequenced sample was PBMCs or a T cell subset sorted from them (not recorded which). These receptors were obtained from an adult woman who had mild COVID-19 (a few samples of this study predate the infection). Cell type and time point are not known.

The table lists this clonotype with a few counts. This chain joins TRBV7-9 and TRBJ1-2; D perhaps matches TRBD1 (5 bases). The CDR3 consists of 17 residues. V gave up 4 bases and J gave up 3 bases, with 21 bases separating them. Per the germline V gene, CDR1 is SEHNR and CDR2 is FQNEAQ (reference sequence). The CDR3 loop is CASSSTATGLWDYGYTF. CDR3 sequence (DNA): TGTGCCAGCAGCTCGACAGCCACCGGGCTTTGGGACTATGGCTACACCTTC.

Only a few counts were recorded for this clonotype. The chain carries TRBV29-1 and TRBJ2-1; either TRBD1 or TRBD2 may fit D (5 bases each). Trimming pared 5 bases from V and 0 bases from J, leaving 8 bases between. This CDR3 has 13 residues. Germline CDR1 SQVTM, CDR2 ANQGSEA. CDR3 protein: CSVWGTSYNEQFF. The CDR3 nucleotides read TGCAGCGTTTGGGGGACCTCCTACAATGAGCAGTTCTTC.

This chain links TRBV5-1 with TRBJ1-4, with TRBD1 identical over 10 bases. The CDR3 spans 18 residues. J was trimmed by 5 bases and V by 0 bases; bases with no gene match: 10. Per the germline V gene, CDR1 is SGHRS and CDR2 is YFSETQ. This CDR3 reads CASSLAGGQGGRNEKLFF. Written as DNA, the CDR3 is TGCGCCAGCAGCTTGGCCGGTGGACAGGGGGGGAGAAATGAAAAACTGTTTTTT.

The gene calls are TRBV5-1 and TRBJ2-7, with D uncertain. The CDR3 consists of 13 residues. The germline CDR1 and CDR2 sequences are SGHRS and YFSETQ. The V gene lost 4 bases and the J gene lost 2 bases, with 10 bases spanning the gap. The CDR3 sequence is CASSASPTYEQYF. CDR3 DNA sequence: TGCGCCAGCAGCGCCTCCCCAACCTACGAGCAGTACTTC.

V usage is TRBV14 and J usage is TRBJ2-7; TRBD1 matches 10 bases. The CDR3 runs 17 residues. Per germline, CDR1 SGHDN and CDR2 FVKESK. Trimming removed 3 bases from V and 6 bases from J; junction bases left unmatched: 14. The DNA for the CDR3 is TGTGCCAGCAGCCACCGGAAGTCGGGACAGGGGCGTCGCGAGCAGTACTTC. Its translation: CASSHRKSGQGRREQYF.

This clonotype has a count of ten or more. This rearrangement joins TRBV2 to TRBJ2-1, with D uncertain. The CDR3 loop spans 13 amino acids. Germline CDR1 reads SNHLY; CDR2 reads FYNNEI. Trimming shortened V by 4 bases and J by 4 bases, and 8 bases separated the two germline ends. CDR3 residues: CASSGSQYNEQFF. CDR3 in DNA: TGTGCCAGCAGTGGAAGCCAGTACAATGAGCAGTTCTTC.

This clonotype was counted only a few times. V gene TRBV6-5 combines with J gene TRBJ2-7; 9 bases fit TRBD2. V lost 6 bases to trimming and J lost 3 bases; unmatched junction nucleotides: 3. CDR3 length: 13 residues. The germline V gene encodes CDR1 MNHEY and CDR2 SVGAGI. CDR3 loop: CASRRREGYEQYF. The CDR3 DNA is TGTGCCAGCAGAAGGCGGGAGGGCTACGAGCAGTACTTC.

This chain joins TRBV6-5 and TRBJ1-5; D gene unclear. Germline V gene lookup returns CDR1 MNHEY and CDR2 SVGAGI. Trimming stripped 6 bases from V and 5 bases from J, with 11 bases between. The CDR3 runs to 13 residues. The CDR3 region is CASSPSDHQPQHF. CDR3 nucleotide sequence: TGTGCCAGCAGCCCGTCGGACCATCAGCCCCAGCATTTT.

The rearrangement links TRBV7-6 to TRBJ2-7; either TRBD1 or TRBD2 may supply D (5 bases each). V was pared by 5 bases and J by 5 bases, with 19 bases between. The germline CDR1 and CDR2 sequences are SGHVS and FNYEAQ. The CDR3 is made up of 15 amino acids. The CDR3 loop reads CASSEAPGPQNEQYF. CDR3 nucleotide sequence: TGTGCCAGCAGCGAAGCACCGGGACCCCAAAACGAGCAGTACTTC.

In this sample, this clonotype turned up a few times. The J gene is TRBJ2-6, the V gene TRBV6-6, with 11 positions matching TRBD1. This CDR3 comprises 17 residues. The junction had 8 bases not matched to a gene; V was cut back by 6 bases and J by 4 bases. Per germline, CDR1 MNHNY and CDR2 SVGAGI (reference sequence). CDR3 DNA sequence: TGTGCCAGCAGGGACAGGGGGCTAGTATCCGGGGCCAACGTCCTGACTTTC. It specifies CASRDRGLVSGANVLTF.

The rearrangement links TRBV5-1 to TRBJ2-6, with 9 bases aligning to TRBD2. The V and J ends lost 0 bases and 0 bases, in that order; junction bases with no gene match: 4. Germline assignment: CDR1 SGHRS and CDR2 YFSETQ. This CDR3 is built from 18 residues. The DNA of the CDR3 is TGCGCCAGCAGCTTGGGAAGACTAGCGGTCTCTGGGGCCAACGTCCTGACTTTC. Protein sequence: CASSLGRLAVSGANVLTF.

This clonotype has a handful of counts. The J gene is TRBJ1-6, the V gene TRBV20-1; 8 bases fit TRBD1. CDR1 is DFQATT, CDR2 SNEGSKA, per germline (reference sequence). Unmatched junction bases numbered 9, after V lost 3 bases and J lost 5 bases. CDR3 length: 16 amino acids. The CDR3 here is CSASHRTGPNNSPLHF. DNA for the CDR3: TGCAGTGCTAGTCATCGGACAGGGCCAAATAATTCACCCCTCCACTTT.

The CDR3: CASSHQTGTGVYEQYF. The CDR3 DNA is TGCGCCAGCAGCCACCAAACCGGGACAGGGGTCTACGAGCAGTACTTC. The V call is TRBV4-1, the J call TRBJ2-7; 10 bases align to TRBD1. CDR3 length equals 16 residues. Germline V CDR1 and CDR2: MGHRA, YSYEKL. Trimming cost V 3 bases and J 3 bases; bases outside gene matches: 8.

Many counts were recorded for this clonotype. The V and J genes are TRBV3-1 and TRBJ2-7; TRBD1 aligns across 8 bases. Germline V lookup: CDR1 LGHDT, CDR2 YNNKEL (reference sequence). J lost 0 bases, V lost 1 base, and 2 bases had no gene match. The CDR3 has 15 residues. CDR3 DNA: TGTGCCAGCAGCCAAGTGGGGACAGGCTCCTACGAGCAGTACTTC. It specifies CASSQVGTGSYEQYF.